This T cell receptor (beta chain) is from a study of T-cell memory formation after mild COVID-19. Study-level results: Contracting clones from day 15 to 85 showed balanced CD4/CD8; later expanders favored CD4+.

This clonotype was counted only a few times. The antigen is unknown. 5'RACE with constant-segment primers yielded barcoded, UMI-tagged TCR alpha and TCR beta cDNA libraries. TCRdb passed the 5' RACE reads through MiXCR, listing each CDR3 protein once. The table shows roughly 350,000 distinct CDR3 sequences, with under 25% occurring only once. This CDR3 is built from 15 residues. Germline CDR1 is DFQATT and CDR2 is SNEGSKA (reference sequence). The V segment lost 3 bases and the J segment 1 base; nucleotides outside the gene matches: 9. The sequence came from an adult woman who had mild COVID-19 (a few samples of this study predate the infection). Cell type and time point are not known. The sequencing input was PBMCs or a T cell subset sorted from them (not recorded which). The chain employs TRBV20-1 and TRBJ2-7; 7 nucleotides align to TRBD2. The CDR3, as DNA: TGCAGTGCTAGGTGGGAGGGCCGAGGGTCCTACGAGCAGTACTTC. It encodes CSARWEGRGSYEQYF.